The rows below give T cell receptor beta chains drawn from one sample of a study of beta chain features in type 1 diabetes. Libraries were prepared by immunoSEQ multiplex PCR; TCRdb keeps only in-frame clonotypes and omits some of them. The repertoire holds 300,000 to 350,000 clones, with about 15% as singletons. Sequenced sample: central memory CD4+ T cells from blood. All receptors derive from a man aged 25 to 40 in good health. The CDR3 runs from the conserved cysteine through the conserved F or W. Fields, in order: clone size, J gene, V gene, D gene, CDR3 DNA, CDR3 protein. A D gene is named only where the DNA matches it firmly. Size tells how often a clone was seen (once, few, many) or the class of an expanded clone, and some rows leave it out.

- TRBJ2-1 TRBV30 TRBD2 TGTGCCTGGAGTGATGAGGGTTCGGGAGGGCCTAATGAGCAGTTCTTC CAWSDEGSGGPNEQFF
few TRBJ2-5 TRBV5-4 - TGTGCCAGCAGCTTCGGGTTGCAAGAGACCCAGTACTTC CASSFGLQETQYF
- TRBJ1-2 TRBV6-1 - TGTGCCAGCAGTCCTGACAGGAGCTGGGGCTACACCTTC CASSPDRSWGYTF
many TRBJ2-6 TRBV10-3 TRBD1 TGTGCCACCAAGGGGGCGGATGGCTCTGGGGCCAACGTCCTGACTTTC CATKGADGSGANVLTF
- TRBJ2-1 TRBV4-2 - TGTGCCAGCAGCCAACAGACTAGGGAGCAGTTCTTC CASSQQTREQFF
- TRBJ2-3 TRBV5-6 - TGTGCCAGCAGCTTGTTGGTGAATTTTCGCACAGATACGCAGTATTTT CASSLLVNFRTDTQYF
- TRBJ2-3 TRBV11-2 - TGTGCCAGCACCGGGGGACTCCGGTCCACAGATACGCAGTATTTT CASTGGLRSTDTQYF
few TRBJ2-6 TRBV5-1 TRBD1 TGCGCCAGCAGCTGGACAGGGGGCAGTCGTTCCGGGGCCAACGTCCTGACTTTC CASSWTGGSRSGANVLTF
- TRBJ1-2 TRBV27 TRBD1 TGTGCCAGCAGTTTCGGACAGGGGGCGGGCGGCTACACCTTC CASSFGQGAGGYTF
- TRBJ1-6 TRBV6-1 - TGTGCCAGCAGTGCAACAAACAGGATTTCTCATAATTCACCCCTCCACTTT CASSATNRISHNSPLHF
few TRBJ2-7 TRBV27 TRBD1 TGTGCCAGCAGGGGACCGGGACAGGGGCCTACCTACGAGCAGTACTTC CASRGPGQGPTYEQYF
few TRBJ2-1 TRBV7-8 TRBD1 TGTGCCAGCAGCCTGGGACAGGGAAACAATGAGCAGTTCTTC CASSLGQGNNEQFF
- TRBJ1-5 TRBV5-4 - TGCGCCAGCAGCCTCGATAGTAGACAGCCCCAGCATTTT CASSLDSRQPQHF
few TRBJ1-2 TRBV28 - TGTGCCAGCAGTTCCGGGACATCTGGCTACACCTTC CASSSGTSGYTF
few TRBJ2-5 TRBV12-5 TRBD2 TGTGCTAGTGGTTTGGCGGGGGGGCAAGAGACCCAGTACTTC CASGLAGGQETQYF
- TRBJ2-3 TRBV4-2 TRBD2 TGTGCCAGCAGCCGAGAGACTAGCGGGGGATTTGCAGATACGCAGTATTTT CASSRETSGGFADTQYF
few TRBJ1-4 TRBV5-1 - TGCGCCAGCAGCTTGGGGACTGCAACTAATGAAAAACTGTTTTTT CASSLGTATNEKLFF